This TCR beta chain was retrieved from a study of cytomegalovirus exposure and HLA in healthy donors. General study findings and limits: Researchers had no immune exposure information except CMV serostatus available.

To note about this clone: The antigen remains unidentified.

The PCR had 60 Vbeta and 13 Jbeta primers. Methods used by the authors: Later work found approximately 80 million unique TCR beta chains, with 9.5 million to 14 million shared. The table came from immunoSEQ multiplex PCR; TCRdb's copy has only in-frame clones and leaves some out. That table is the source of V, J and clone size, and D and trimming were worked out from the DNA. Of 95,000 or so clones in the sample, 81% were seen once. Germline CDR1 MNHEY, CDR2 SVGAGI. J lost 5 bases, V lost 4 bases, and 5 bases had no gene match. CDR3 length: 13 amino acids. This sequence joins TRBV6-5 and TRBJ2-7; the match to TRBD1 covers 7 bases. Source material: PBMCs. This clonotype was obtained from a woman aged 70-85 years in good health and CMV-seropositive. The CDR3 spells CASSFTTGNEQYF. In DNA, the CDR3 is TGTGCCAGCAGTTTCACGACAGGGAACGAGCAGTACTTC.